Listed below are T cell receptor beta chains from one sample, sequenced in a study of blood T cell repertoires in COVID-19. Profiling relied on immunoSEQ multiplex PCR, and the TCRdb table lists in-frame clones only, not all of them. The table shows about 210,000 clones, with 85% to 90% occurring only once. The specimen sequenced was PBMCs or T cells enriched from blood (not recorded which). These receptors were collected from a woman in her forties in a cohort exposed to, infected with or recovered from COVID-19 (not recorded which). CDR3s include the opening cysteine and the closing phenylalanine or tryptophan. The D gene is left open where the match is weak. Clone size, where shown, is once, few, many, or a class for clones that have expanded.

TRBV3-1/TRBV3-2	TRBJ2-1	13	.	.	TGTGCCAGCAGCCAAGATTGGGGACTGGAGCAGTTCTTC	CASSQDWGLEQFF
TRBV15	TRBJ1-4	15	.	.	TGTGCCACCCAATTCCGGCTCACCCTAGAGGAAAAACTGTTTTTT	CATQFRLTLEEKLFF
TRBV6-6	TRBJ1-1	13	once	.	TGTGCCAGCAGAATAGCCTACGAGGATGAAGCTTTCTTT	CASRIAYEDEAFF
TRBV6-4	TRBJ1-1	15	.	TRBD1	TGTGCCAGCAGGGATACCAGGGGGATGAACACTGAAGCTTTCTTT	CASRDTRGMNTEAFF
TRBV7-9	TRBJ2-2	15	.	TRBD1	TGTGCCAGCAGCTCCCGGGACAGGGGGTCCGGGGAGCTGTTTTTT	CASSSRDRGSGELFF
TRBV12-3/TRBV12-4	TRBJ2-4	12	.	TRBD2	TGTGCCAGCAGTTTAGGGCTAGCGGTAGTGTACTTC	CASSLGLAVVYF
TRBV20-1	TRBJ1-2	16	.	TRBD1	TGCAGTGCTAGTTTTGGGGGACAGGGGGCATATTATGGCTACACCTTC	CSASFGGQGAYYGYTF
TRBV6-4	TRBJ2-1	15	.	TRBD2	TGTGCCAGCAGTGACTCTAATAGCGGGGGCATTGAGCAGTTCTTC	CASSDSNSGGIEQFF
TRBV5-4	TRBJ2-5	14	many	TRBD2	TGTGCCAGCAGCTCTAGCGGGGGGGAAGAGACCCAGTACTTC	CASSSSGGEETQYF
TRBV4-3	TRBJ2-6	18	.	.	TGCGCCAGCAGCCATTCAGGGGAGGGATCTTCTGGGGCCAACGTCCTGACTTTC	CASSHSGEGSSGANVLTF
TRBV7-9	TRBJ2-5	16	.	TRBD1	TGTGCCAGCAGCTTCGACAGGGACCTGACCAGTTGGACCCAGTACTTC	CASSFDRDLTSWTQYF
TRBV2	TRBJ2-7	18	.	TRBD1	TGTGCCAGCATAGCCGTATACTTCGACAGGGTACGGACCTACGAGCAGTACTTC	CASIAVYFDRVRTYEQYF
TRBV14	TRBJ1-6	17	few	.	TGTGCCAGCAGCCAAGATCGCGAGGGCCCTACCAATTCACCCCTCCACTTT	CASSQDREGPTNSPLHF
TRBV11-2	TRBJ2-1	16	.	TRBD2	TGTGCCAGCAGCTTAGGTCTAGCGGGGCCCTACAATGAGCAGTTCTTC	CASSLGLAGPYNEQFF
TRBV18	TRBJ1-1	15	.	.	TGTGCCAGCTCACCACCGGAGGGGTCAAACACTGAAGCTTTCTTT	CASSPPEGSNTEAFF
TRBV28	TRBJ2-2	13	few	.	TGTGCCAGCGGGCTAGCGCAACCCGGGGAGCTGTTTTTT	CASGLAQPGELFF
TRBV6-1	TRBJ2-7	15	.	.	TGTGCCAGCAGTGAAGTTGGCGGTAGCTCCTACGAGCAGTACTTC	CASSEVGGSSYEQYF
TRBV2	TRBJ1-1	14	.	.	TGTGCCAGCAGTGCGGGGGGTCGTGGCACTGAAGCTTTCTTT	CASSAGGRGTEAFF
TRBV27	TRBJ2-1	12	.	TRBD2	TGTGCCAGCAGTTTGGGGGGGAACGAGCAGTTCTTC	CASSLGGNEQFF
TRBV7-6	TRBJ2-2	17	once	.	TGTGCCAGCAGCCACCGGAGGGGCGTACCGAACACCGGGGAGCTGTTTTTT	CASSHRRGVPNTGELFF
TRBV5-6	TRBJ1-3	16	.	.	TGTGCCAGCAGCTTGGCGACGGTGGAGTATGGAAACACCATATATTTT	CASSLATVEYGNTIYF
TRBV6-5	TRBJ1-2	15	.	TRBD1	TGTGCCAGCAGTTACTCGGGACAGGTACACTATGGCTACACCTTC	CASSYSGQVHYGYTF
TRBV18	TRBJ1-2	16	.	TRBD1	TGTGCCAGCTCCCACACCGGGACAGGGGACTTGCCTGGCTACACCTTC	CASSHTGTGDLPGYTF
TRBV4-1	TRBJ2-7	14	.	.	TGCGCCAGCAGCCCTTTTAGGGGTACCTACGAGCAGTACTTC	CASSPFRGTYEQYF
TRBV9	TRBJ2-3	21	.	TRBD2	TGTGCCAGCAGCGTAGTTGTACCGTTATCGGGGGGGAGTCTCGGTCGGGATACGCAGTATTTT	CASSVVVPLSGGSLGRDTQYF
TRBV10-3	TRBJ1-2	13	.	.	TGTGCCATACAGGGAACCCTCAACTATGGCTACACCTTC	CAIQGTLNYGYTF
TRBV29-1	TRBJ2-7	12	once	.	TGCAGCGTTGAAATAGCCTCCTACGAGCAGTACTTC	CSVEIASYEQYF
TRBV10-3	TRBJ1-6	17	.	.	TGTGCCATCAGTGAGGATCAGGGGAGCTCCTATAATTCACCCCTCCACTTT	CAISEDQGSSYNSPLHF
TRBV21-1	TRBJ1-5	16	.	.	TGTGCCAGCAGCAAAGTTCGGGACACGAAGAAGAAGCCCCAGCATTTT	CASSKVRDTKKKPQHF
TRBV7-9	TRBJ1-1	15	.	.	TGTGCCAGCAGCTCAACCGGGACACCCAACACTGAAGCTTTCTTT	CASSSTGTPNTEAFF
TRBV7-9	TRBJ1-1	15	.	.	TGTGCCAGCAGTCTCTCTGGGCGACCGAACACTGAAGCTTTCTTT	CASSLSGRPNTEAFF
TRBV11-2	TRBJ2-1	15	.	.	TGTGCCAGCAGCTTACTAGGGCGGGGCGGGAATGAGCAGTTCTTC	CASSLLGRGGNEQFF
TRBV11-2	TRBJ2-5	14	.	TRBD2	TGTGCCAGCAGCCGACTAGCGGGAGGGGAGACCCAGTACTTC	CASSRLAGGETQYF
TRBV2	TRBJ1-5	17	.	TRBD1	TGTGCCAGCAGTGAAGCGCTGACAGGGGTTTGGAATCAGCCCCAGCATTTT	CASSEALTGVWNQPQHF
TRBV7-9	TRBJ1-4	15	.	.	TGTGCCAGCAGCTCGTCAGGGGCAACTAATGAAAAACTGTTTTTT	CASSSSGATNEKLFF
TRBV7-9	TRBJ1-1	14	.	.	TGTGCCAGCAGCCCCTTTACAGGGAACACTGAAGCTTTCTTT	CASSPFTGNTEAFF
TRBV19	TRBJ1-1	12	.	TRBD1	TGTGCCAGTAGTATGGGACAGGGCGTAGCTTTCTTT	CASSMGQGVAFF